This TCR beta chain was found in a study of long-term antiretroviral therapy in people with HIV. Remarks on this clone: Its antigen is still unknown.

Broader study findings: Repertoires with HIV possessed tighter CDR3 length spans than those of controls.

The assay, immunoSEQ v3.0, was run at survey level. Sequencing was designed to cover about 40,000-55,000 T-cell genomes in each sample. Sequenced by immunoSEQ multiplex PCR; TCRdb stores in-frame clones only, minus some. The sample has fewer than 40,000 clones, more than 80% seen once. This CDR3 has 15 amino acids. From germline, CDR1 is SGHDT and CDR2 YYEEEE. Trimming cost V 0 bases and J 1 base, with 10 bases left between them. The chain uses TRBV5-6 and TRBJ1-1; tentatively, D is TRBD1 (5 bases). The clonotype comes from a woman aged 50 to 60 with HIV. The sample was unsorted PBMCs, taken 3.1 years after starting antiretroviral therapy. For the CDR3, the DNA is TGTGCCAGCAGCTTGGAGGGCAGGGAGAACACTGAAGCTTTCTTT. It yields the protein CASSLEGRENTEAFF.